This TCR beta chain was sequenced in a study of response to subunit inactivated influenza vaccine. Via MiXCR, TCRdb re-called the RT-PCR reads, giving one row per CDR3 protein. The data show more than 500,000 distinct CDR3 sequences, with roughly 12% seen just once and roughly 11% held by the top ten. V was cut by 5 bases and J by 3 bases, with 12 bases left in between. Germline CDR1 is SGHTA and CDR2 is FQGTGA. This CDR3 comprises 14 residues. The sample was also reused in another study, on T cells expressing NK-cell markers. According to that study: As the method of synthesis, 5'RACE template switching with UMIs yielded TCR beta cDNA. Sorted CD3+CD56+NKG2C+, CD3+CD56+NKG2C- and CD3+CD56-NKG2C+ T cells supplied TCR beta repertoires. Several experiments confined sorting to alpha-beta TCR T cells with an anti-gamma-delta TCR antibody.

The sequenced sample was PBMCs from blood, obtained on the day of vaccination. This sequence was found in a man aged 50-60 years who received an inactivated influenza vaccine. The chain links TRBV7-3 to TRBJ2-3; D is perhaps TRBD2 (6 bases). CDR3 residues: CASSPLLATDTQYF. The CDR3 DNA reads as TGTGCCAGCAGCCCCTTACTAGCAACAGATACGCAGTATTTT.